One sample yielded the 18 T cell receptor beta chains listed below, sequenced in a study of cytomegalovirus exposure and HLA in healthy donors. It was with 60 Vbeta and 13 Jbeta primers that the PCR ran. Clones were sequenced by immunoSEQ multiplex PCR, and TCRdb holds only the in-frame ones, with some missing. The sample yields about 130,000 clones, about 80% seen once. Sequenced material: PBMCs. All receptors derive from a middle-aged woman in good health and CMV-seronegative.

The chain uses TRBV5-1 and TRBJ2-5; D call uncertain. Germline loops: CDR1 SGHRS, CDR2 YFSETQ. V lost 4 bases, J lost 0 bases, and 4 bases lay in between. This CDR3 spans 12 amino acids. CDR3 in DNA: TGCGCCAGCAGCCAATACCAAGAGACCCAGTACTTC. Protein: CASSQYQETQYF.

This clone was detected a few times. The chain uses TRBV27 and TRBJ2-1; 13 bases line up with TRBD2. Per the germline V gene, CDR1 is MNHEY and CDR2 is SMNVEV (reference sequence). Trimming removed 3 bases from V and 12 bases from J; junction bases left unmatched: 8. The CDR3 covers 15 residues. CDR3 amino acids: CASSFGLAGEGGQFF. In DNA form, the CDR3 reads TGTGCCAGCAGTTTCGGACTAGCGGGAGAGGGGGGGCAGTTCTTC.

The chain is built from TRBV6-4 and TRBJ2-3; tentatively, D is TRBD2 (5 bases). This CDR3 spans 17 amino acids. Germline CDR1 and CDR2: MRHNA and SNTAGT. The ends were cut back, 2 bases at V and 0 bases at J, with 15 bases in the middle. CDR3 region: CASSDVGRGSSTDTQYF. The CDR3 DNA is TGTGCCAGCAGTGACGTGGGCCGGGGATCTAGCACAGATACGCAGTATTTT.

This chain connects TRBV29-1 to TRBJ2-5; 15 positions agree with TRBD2. The ends lost 3 bases at V and 3 bases at J; junction bases unmatched: 2. The CDR3 spans 15 residues. Germline CDR1 is SQVTM and CDR2 is ANQGSEA. The CDR3 loop reads CSVDGTSGRKETQYF. The CDR3 DNA reads as TGCAGCGTTGATGGGACTAGCGGGAGGAAAGAGACCCAGTACTTC.

A note on this clone: One end of the junction is discordant with germline, which a read error may explain. Within the sample, other DNA sequences also encode this same CDR3. This chain connects TRBV9 to TRBJ2-7; D might be TRBD2 (5 bases). CDR3 length equals 15 residues. Germline values: CDR1 SGDLS, CDR2 YYNGEE. The CDR3 DNA follows: TGTGCCAGCAGCGTAGAAGCGGCGCGCTCCTACGAGCAGTACTTT. It yields the protein CASSVEAARSYEQYF.

The chain carries TRBV7-6 and TRBJ2-7, with TRBD2 matching over 7 bases. CDR1 and CDR2 from the germline V gene are SGHVS and FNYEAQ. The CDR3 runs 15 residues. V trimming: 1 base; J trimming: 3 bases; junction bases outside the gene matches: 6. This CDR3 reads CASSLEASGDYEQYF. The CDR3 nucleotides are TGTGCCAGCAGCTTAGAGGCTAGCGGCGACTACGAGCAGTACTTC.

The chain combines TRBV4-2 with TRBJ1-1, with 10 positions matching TRBD1. This CDR3 region has 15 residues. Germline V gene sequence: CDR1 LGHNA, CDR2 YNFKEQ. J was trimmed by 5 bases and V by 3 bases; bases with no gene match: 6. Here the CDR3 reads CASSQMTGGRTEAFF. In DNA, the CDR3 is TGTGCCAGCAGCCAGATGACAGGGGGCCGGACTGAAGCTTTCTTT.

The gene calls are TRBV9 and TRBJ1-1; 7 bases align to TRBD1. Trimming at V came to 5 bases and at J to 4 bases, leaving 8 bases not matched to a gene. Germline assignment: CDR1 SGDLS and CDR2 YYNGEE. The CDR3 runs 14 residues. CDR3 nucleotide sequence: TGTGCCAGCAGTGGGGACAGAGCGAGCACTGAAGCTTTCTTT. This sequence encodes CASSGDRASTEAFF. The complete variable domain, with remaining parts taken from reference TRBV9 and TRBJ1-1, reads DSGVTQTPKHLITATGQRVTLRCSPRSGDLSVYWYQQSLDQGLQFLIQYYNGEERAKGNILERFSAQQFPDLHSELNLSSLELGDSALYFCASSGDRASTEAFFGQGTRLTVV.

The J gene is TRBJ1-1, the V gene TRBV2, with D perhaps matching TRBD1 (6 bases). The CDR3 is 14 amino acids. Germline-derived CDR1 and CDR2 are SNHLY and FYNNEI. The V end lost 4 bases, the J end lost 4 bases, and 13 bases lay between the germline ends. CDR3: CASSVGGLVTEAFF. The CDR3 DNA is TGTGCCAGCAGTGTGGGGGGGCTGGTCACTGAAGCTTTCTTT.

V usage is TRBV4-3 and J usage is TRBJ2-3, with 10 nucleotides matching TRBD2. V gave up 1 base and J gave up 1 base; unmatched junction bases: 2. Germline CDR1 LGHNA, CDR2 YSLEER. The CDR3 covers 16 residues. CDR3 protein: CASSQVGTSGTDTQYF. The CDR3 DNA reads TGCGCCAGCAGCCAAGTCGGGACTAGCGGCACAGATACGCAGTATTTT.

The CDR3 reads CASSQNGQVKADTEAFF. DNA of the CDR3: TGTGCCAGCAGCCAGAACGGACAGGTAAAAGCGGACACTGAAGCTTTCTTT. The genes are TRBV14 and TRBJ1-1; the match to TRBD1 covers 7 bases. V trimming: 3 bases; J trimming: 3 bases; junction bases outside the gene matches: 13. CDR1 SGHDN and CDR2 FVKESK come from the germline V gene. CDR3 length: 17 residues.

V gene TRBV15 combines with J gene TRBJ1-6, with TRBD1 identical over 7 bases. CDR1 is LNHNV and CDR2 is YYDKDF in the germline V gene (reference sequence). V shed 0 bases, J shed 9 bases, and the junction held 8 bases outside the gene matches. CDR3 length: 16 residues. CDR3 DNA: TGTGCCACCAGCAGAGATTTAAGGGGGCGAGGTTCACCCCTCCACTTT. Amino acids: CATSRDLRGRGSPLHF.

The table lists this clone with a few counts. This chain uses TRBV29-1 with TRBJ1-1, with TRBD1 as a possible D gene (6 bases). V was clipped by 3 bases and J by 5 bases, with 16 bases between them. The CDR3 consists of 14 residues. From germline, CDR1 is SQVTM and CDR2 ANQGSEA. The CDR3 DNA sequence: TGCAGCGTTGAGGACTGGAAGGGGGAGACTGAAGCTTTCTTT. Its protein is CSVEDWKGETEAFF. Together with reference TRBV29-1 and TRBJ1-1, the CDR3 gives the full variable domain: SAVISQKPSRDICQRGTSLTIQCQVDSQVTMMFWYRQQPGQSLTLIATANQGSEATYESGFVIDKFPISRPNLTFSTLTVSNMSPEDSSIYLCSVEDWKGETEAFFGQGTRLTVV.

On this clone itself: This sequence may be a read error, since a much larger clone differs from it by one base. This rearrangement joins TRBV2 to TRBJ1-5, with TRBD1 identical over 8 bases. The J segment lost 1 base and the V segment lost 3 bases, leaving 2 bases of the junction unmatched. CDR1 and CDR2 from the germline V gene are SNHLY and FYNNEI. CDR3 size: 15 residues. The CDR3 spells CASSEWTGSNQPQHF. The CDR3 bases are TGTGCCAGCAGTGAGTGGACAGGGAGCAATCAGCCCCAGCATTTT.

This chain connects TRBV7-9 to TRBJ2-7; TRBD2 matches at 9 bases. This CDR3 region has 15 residues. The V and J ends lost 5 bases and 4 bases, in that order; junction bases with no gene match: 9. From germline, CDR1 is SEHNR and CDR2 FQNEAQ (reference sequence). The CDR3 DNA is TGTGCCAGCAGCACCCTGGCGGGAGGGCCGTACGAGCAGTACTTC. Translation: CASSTLAGGPYEQYF.

This sequence joins TRBV29-1 and TRBJ2-7; no clear D gene. Germline CDR1 is SQVTM and CDR2 is ANQGSEA. The CDR3 spans 12 residues. V was cut by 4 bases and J by 2 bases, with 9 bases left in between. CDR3 sequence reads: CSVGAGPYEQYF. The CDR3 DNA reads TGCAGCGTTGGGGCAGGTCCCTACGAGCAGTACTTC.

The rearrangement uses TRBV29-1 and TRBJ1-2; D is ambiguous. The length of the CDR3 is 12 residues. Trimming shortened V by 4 bases and J by 7 bases, and 13 bases separated the two germline ends. Germline-derived CDR1 and CDR2 are SQVTM and ANQGSEA. The CDR3 sequence is CSVVSGLVGYTF. CDR3 DNA: TGCAGCGTTGTATCAGGCCTTGTTGGCTACACCTTC.

The rearrangement links TRBV11-2 to TRBJ2-1, with a weak D call TRBD2 (6 bases). V was pared by 1 base and J by 4 bases, with 11 bases between. The CDR3 covers 15 residues. In germline, CDR1 is SGHAT, CDR2 FQNNGV. For the CDR3, the DNA is TGTGCCAGCAGCTTAGTTGGGGGGACGTACAATGAGCAGTTCTTC. It yields the protein CASSLVGGTYNEQFF.